This passage covers 3 T cell receptor beta chains from one sample sequenced in a study of response to subunit inactivated influenza vaccine. TCRdb reanalysed the RT-PCR reads using MiXCR and keeps one entry per CDR3 protein. Among more than 400,000 distinct CDR3 sequences listed, approximately 7.7% were seen once. Source: PBMCs from blood, taken 23 to 25 months after vaccination. These receptors were obtained from a man aged 50 to 69 who received an inactivated influenza vaccine.

V is TRBV11-2 and J is TRBJ1-2; D unclear. The CDR3 consists of 13 residues. V was clipped by 5 bases and J by 4 bases, with 11 bases between them. Germline CDR1 and CDR2: SGHAT and FQNNGV. The CDR3 nucleotides read TGTGCCAGCAGCGCCTCCACGGCCTATGGCTACACCTTC. Protein sequence: CASSASTAYGYTF.

This clonotype was recorded a few times. This chain joins TRBV20-1 and TRBJ1-5; maybe TRBD1 (6 bases). This CDR3 region has 15 residues. CDR1 DFQATT and CDR2 SNEGSKA come from the germline V gene (reference sequence). The germline V and J ends were trimmed by 4 bases and 0 bases, with 13 bases remaining between them. The CDR3 protein is CSATSAGASNQPQHF. The CDR3 DNA sequence: TGCAGTGCTACCAGTGCGGGGGCTAGCAATCAGCCCCAGCATTTT.

This clonotype was observed a few times. V is TRBV4-2 and J is TRBJ2-3, with D possibly being TRBD2 (5 bases). Trimming took off 0 bases at V and 1 base at J, with 14 bases between the two ends. The CDR3 totals 17 residues. Germline CDR1 reads LGHNA; CDR2 reads YNFKEQ. The CDR3 loop reads CASSQDYLAHRTDTQYF. In DNA, the CDR3 is TGTGCCAGCAGCCAAGATTACCTAGCACACCGCACAGATACGCAGTATTTT.